Reported below is one TCR beta chain. The antigen is unknown. This CDR3 spans 15 amino acids. The sample originates from a study of T cell responses to AZD1222 COVID-19 vaccine. Overall study results and limits: The study found Spike-specific TCR breadth and depth rose after two AZD1222 doses.

TCRdb's copy holds only in-frame clones and misses some; the assay was immunoSEQ multiplex PCR. The data contain some 86,000 clones, roughly 90% of them singletons. Sample: peripheral blood, taken 28 days after the second AZD1222 dose. The TCR originated in an adult who received the AZD1222 COVID-19 vaccine. The rearrangement links TRBV21-1 to TRBJ1-2; TRBD1 reflects the table's D call only, with no check against the DNA. TRBV21-1 is labeled a pseudogene. CDR3 in DNA: TGTGCCAGCAGCAAAAAGGACAGGGGTATTGAAGGCTACACCTTC. It encodes CASSKKDRGIEGYTF.